The 20 T cell receptor beta chains reported below all come from one sample, sequenced in a study of tumor and adjacent non-tumor tissue in lung cancer. RNA was extracted from bulk tissue without any cell sorting. The library came from three nested PCR rounds adapted from ARM-PCR protocols. TCRdb re-analysed the multiplex PCR reads in MiXCR, keeping a single row per CDR3 protein. The sample holds some 84,000 distinct CDR3 sequences, around two thirds seen once. Sample: lung tumor tissue. The receptor source for this set is a man between 65 and 80 years old with non-small cell lung cancer.

Regarding this clonotype: This CDR3 is missing its conserved last phenylalanine or tryptophan, likely due to a read error. The chain joins TRBV28 to TRBJ1-5, with D tentatively TRBD1 (6 bases). The CDR3 loop spans 14 amino acids. Trimming pared 8 bases from V and 5 bases from J, leaving 16 bases between. The V gene's germline CDR1 is MDHEN and CDR2 SYDVKM. CDR3 sequence: CASDQYREYQPQHY. The CDR3 DNA reads TGTGCCAGCGACCAATACAGGGAGTATCAGCCCCAGCATTAT.

In this sample, this clonotype turned up a few times. Given a much more abundant clone one base away, this may be a read error. This chain links TRBV6-1 with TRBJ2-5; D remains ambiguous. Per germline, CDR1 MNHNS and CDR2 SASEGT. The CDR3 is 11 residues long. The CDR3 loop is CSSPFGETQYF. CDR3 in DNA: TGTTCCAGTCCCTTCGGCGAGACCCAGTACTTC.

This clonotype was counted only a few times. The rearrangement links TRBV5-1 to TRBJ2-1; weak D call: TRBD1 (5 bases). Trimming stripped 0 bases from V and 9 bases from J, with 10 bases between. Germline values: CDR1 SGHRS, CDR2 YFSETQ. The CDR3 sequence is 13 residues long. The CDR3 DNA reads TGCGCCAGCAGCTTGGGACAGCCCACTGAGCAGTTCTTC. Translating it yields CASSLGQPTEQFF.

About this clonotype: Just one base apart from a much larger clone, this may be a read error. V and J are TRBV5-1 and TRBJ2-7; 9 positions match TRBD1. The CDR3 extends over 14 amino acids. CDR1 and CDR2 (germline): SGHRS, YFSETQ. V lost 3 bases to trimming and J lost 3 bases; unmatched junction nucleotides: 4. The CDR3 protein is CASSSRTGDYEQYF. The CDR3 DNA reads as TGCGCCAGCAGCTCCCGGACAGGGGACTACGAGCAGTACTTC.

As to this clonotype: A read error is likely, as this CDR3 ends without the conserved phenylalanine or tryptophan. The J gene is TRBJ1-4, the V gene TRBV6-5; TRBD1 matches at 12 bases. This CDR3 is built from 17 residues. Germline CDR1 is MNHEY and CDR2 is SVGAGI. The DNA of the CDR3 is TGTGCCACCTTACCGGGACAGGGGGCGTTCGGCGATGAGAAACTGTTTTCT. This translates into CATLPGQGAFGDEKLFS.

Notes on this clonotype: It may be a read error: a sequence one base away is much more abundant. The V call is TRBV6-5, the J call TRBJ1-2, with D possibly being TRBD1 (5 bases). CDR1 and CDR2 from the germline V gene are MNHEY and SVGAGI. This CDR3 has 12 amino acids. The CDR3 protein is CAINAGNCGYTF. CDR3 sequence (DNA): TGTGCCATCAATGCAGGGAACTGTGGCTACACCTTC.

The CDR3 sequence: CASSPRGTGVADTQYF. As DNA, the CDR3 is TGTGCCAGCAGTCCCCGTGGAACGGGAGTCGCAGATACGCAGTATTTT. The chain combines TRBV6-5 with TRBJ2-3; maybe TRBD2 (6 bases). V dropped 5 bases and J dropped 4 bases, with 19 bases sitting between them. The germline CDR1 and CDR2 sequences are MNHEY and SVGAGI. CDR3 length equals 16 residues.

This clonotype was seen a few times. Compared with germline, one end of the junction differs, possibly owing to a read error. This chain connects TRBV20-1 to TRBJ2-1; a weak D match, TRBD2 (5 bases). The germline gives CDR1 DFQATT, CDR2 SNEGSKA (reference sequence). The CDR3 contains 13 residues. Here the CDR3 reads CSAHRTVTNERFF. CDR3 coding DNA: TGCAGTGCCCATCGGACTGTTACCAATGAGCGGTTCTTC.

There are a few counts of this clonotype. This may be a read error, as it is one base from a much larger clone. A read error is likely, as this CDR3 ends without the conserved phenylalanine or tryptophan. The gene calls are TRBV4-1 and TRBJ2-5; 8 bases align to TRBD2. This CDR3 is built from 15 residues. The V and J ends lost 4 bases and 5 bases, in that order; junction bases with no gene match: 9. The germline CDR1 and CDR2 sequences are MGHRA and YSYEKL. The chain's CDR3 is CASSRNSGDGETQYL. CDR3 DNA: TGCGCCAGCAGCCGGAATAGCGGGGATGGGGAGACCCAGTACCTC.

The chain employs TRBV11-2 and TRBJ2-1; 7 nucleotides match TRBD2. Trimming removed 6 bases from V and 7 bases from J; junction bases left unmatched: 12. The CDR3 runs to 15 residues. Germline values: CDR1 SGHAT, CDR2 FQNNGV. CDR3 sequence: CASSLQSGVYNEQFF. The CDR3 DNA is TGTGCCAGCAGTCTCCAGAGCGGGGTCTATAATGAGCAGTTCTTC.

A few counts support this clonotype. The chain is built from TRBV30 and TRBJ2-1; 12 bases are a match to TRBD2. Germline V gives CDR1 GTSNPN, CDR2 SVGIG (reference sequence). V was pared by 3 bases and J by 3 bases, with 9 bases of the junction left unmatched. There are 17 residues in the CDR3. This CDR3 is CAWRSTSGSLFYNEQFF. CDR3 nucleotide sequence: TGTGCCTGGAGGTCGACTAGCGGGAGCCTCTTCTACAATGAGCAGTTCTTC.

The chain carries TRBV29-1 and TRBJ2-2; maybe TRBD2 (5 bases). The CDR3 spans 15 residues. Germline-derived CDR1 and CDR2 are SQVTM and ANQGSEA. Deletions cut 7 bases from V and 0 bases from J, with 15 bases between. The CDR3: CSASTSEANTGELFF. The DNA for the CDR3 is TGCAGCGCTTCCACCTCGGAGGCGAACACCGGGGAGCTGTTTTTT.

Concerning this clonotype itself: No conserved phenylalanine or tryptophan ends this CDR3, so it is likely a read error. The gene calls are TRBV29-1 and TRBJ2-3, with TRBD2 identical over 8 bases. Germline CDR1 and CDR2: SQVTM and ANQGSEA. The CDR3 extends over 13 amino acids. The CDR3 DNA sequence: TGCCGCGTACGGGTGGCGGGGGGAGATACGCAGTATCTT. Protein product: CRVRVAGGDTQYL.

For this clonotype: Because the CDR3 is missing its conserved closing phenylalanine or tryptophan, this is likely a read error. V and J are TRBV11-3 and TRBJ2-1; TRBD2 aligns across 7 bases. The CDR3 covers 15 residues. Germline V lookup: CDR1 SGHNT, CDR2 YENEEA. V was pared by 1 base and J by 10 bases, with 10 bases of the junction left unmatched. CDR3 region: CASSLGGGRRREQFI. CDR3 DNA: TGTGCCAGCAGCTTAGGGGGGGGTAGAAGGCGCGAGCAGTTCATC.

Ten or more counts support this clonotype. The chain couples TRBV12-3 or TRBV12-4 to TRBJ1-1; 7 bases are shared with TRBD1. Trimming removed 6 bases from V and 0 bases from J; junction bases left unmatched: 4. The CDR3 is 14 residues long. The CDR3 reads CASSRQGLNTEAFF. The CDR3 DNA reads TGTGCCAGCAGCCGACAGGGCCTGAACACTGAAGCTTTCTTT.

This clonotype has only a few counts. Possible read error: a much larger clone is one base away. This likely comes from a read error, as the CDR3 has no conserved phenylalanine or tryptophan at its end. This rearrangement joins TRBV5-5 to TRBJ1-1; weak D call: TRBD1 (6 bases). V was clipped by 4 bases and J by 4 bases, with 17 bases between them. The germline CDR1 and CDR2 sequences are SGHKS and YYEKEE (reference sequence). The CDR3 has 15 amino acids. CDR3 bases: TGTGCCAGCAGCCAATGGGGCAGGGGCGGCACTGAAGCTTTCCTT. Translated: CASSQWGRGGTEAFL.

This clonotype was seen many times. V gene TRBV6-1 combines with J gene TRBJ2-7; no clear D. This CDR3 spans 11 amino acids. The germline V and J ends were trimmed by 6 bases and 6 bases, with 9 bases remaining between them. The germline gives CDR1 MNHNS, CDR2 SASEGT. The DNA for the CDR3 is TGTGCCAGCAGCGAACTATTCGAGCAGTACTTC. It specifies CASSELFEQYF.

The chain recombines TRBV7-9 with TRBJ2-3; 7 bases are a match to TRBD2. Germline assignment: CDR1 SEHNR and CDR2 FQNEAQ (reference sequence). The CDR3 extends over 15 amino acids. The CDR3, as DNA: TGTGTCACCCCCCGGGACCGGGGGGAGGGAGATACGCAGTATTTT. Its translation is CVTPRDRGEGDTQYF.

Details on this clonotype: A much larger clone lies a single base off, so this may be a read error. This rearrangement joins TRBV28 to TRBJ2-7, with D possibly being TRBD1 or TRBD2 (6 bases each). The germline CDR1 and CDR2 sequences are MDHEN and SYDVKM. The CDR3 runs to 15 residues. CDR3 protein: CASSLSGGGSVERYF. Written as DNA, the CDR3 is TGTGCCAGCAGCCTGAGCGGAGGGGGATCGGTCGAGCGGTACTTC. The full variable domain, in which reference TRBV28 and TRBJ2-7 provide the parts outside the CDR3, is DVKVTQSSRYLVKRTGEKVFLECVQDMDHENMFWYRQDPGLGLRLIYFSYDVKMKEKGDIPEGYSVSREKKERFSLILESASTNQTSMYLCASSLSGGGSVERYFGPGTRLTVT.

This clonotype was seen repeatedly, ten times or more. The rearrangement joins TRBV10-2 to TRBJ2-5; 11 bases agree with TRBD2. J lost 5 bases, V lost 7 bases, and 9 bases had no gene match. This CDR3 is built from 15 residues. The germline V gene encodes CDR1 WSHSY and CDR2 SAAADI. CDR3 sequence (DNA): TGCGCCAGCACGCTTGGTAGCGGGGGGGCCGAGACCCAGTACTTC. As protein: CASTLGSGGAETQYF.